These 14 T cell receptor beta chains came from one sample sequenced in a study of T cells in Graves' hyperthyroidism and ophthalmopathy. TCR beta CDR3 region amplification was performed from RNA transcripts. The HTBI primer set drove a first-round RT-PCR of the TCR CDR3. TCRdb passed the multiplex PCR reads through MiXCR, listing each CDR3 protein once. This table holds a few hundred thousand distinct CDR3 sequences, roughly a fifth found once. The sample taken for sequencing was blood. Receptors originate from a man aged 50 or older with Graves' ophthalmopathy.

The chain recombines TRBV12-3 or TRBV12-4 with TRBJ1-5, with TRBD1 as a possible D gene (5 bases). V was cut by 6 bases and J by 4 bases, with 16 bases left in between. The CDR3 consists of 15 residues. The CDR3 DNA reads TGTGCCAGCAGCCTCCGGGACCGAAAGAATCAGCCCCAGCATTTT. Translating gives CASSLRDRKNQPQHF.

This clonotype has just a few counts. The CDR3 reads CATRFGGANTGELFF. Written as DNA, the CDR3 is TGTGCCACCAGATTCGGGGGGGCGAACACCGGGGAGCTGTTTTTT. The J gene is TRBJ2-2, the V gene TRBV15, with 8 bases lining up with TRBD2. Germline CDR1 is LNHNV and CDR2 is YYDKDF (reference sequence). The junction had 3 bases not matched to a gene; V was cut back by 6 bases and J by 0 bases. This CDR3 spans 15 amino acids.

CDR3 region: CASSTNQGARETQYF. The DNA of the CDR3 is TGTGCCAGCAGCACAAATCAGGGGGCACGGGAGACCCAGTACTTC. The chain has TRBV5-4 and TRBJ2-5; 8 positions match TRBD1. The germline V gene has CDR1 SGHNT and CDR2 YYREEE (reference sequence). CDR3 size: 15 residues. V shed 4 bases, J shed 5 bases, and the junction held 10 bases outside the gene matches.

In its sample, this clonotype was seen many times. The chain recombines TRBV11-2 with TRBJ2-7, with 7 bases aligning to TRBD2. The J segment lost 3 bases and the V segment lost 4 bases, leaving 9 bases of the junction unmatched. CDR1 and CDR2 (germline): SGHAT, FQNNGV. This CDR3 comprises 15 residues. The CDR3 nucleotides read TGTGCCAGCAGCTACATAACTAGCGAAGGCTACGAGCAGTACTTC. It translates to CASSYITSEGYEQYF.

The V gene is TRBV6-1, the J gene TRBJ2-7; tentatively, D is TRBD2 (6 bases). Trimming cost V 5 bases and J 3 bases, with 14 bases left between them. CDR3 length equals 14 residues. Germline V gene sequence: CDR1 MNHNS, CDR2 SASEGT. CDR3 protein: CASSNPGLYYEQYF. CDR3 nucleotide sequence: TGTGCCAGCAGTAACCCGGGACTGTACTACGAGCAGTACTTC.

The chain combines TRBV2 with TRBJ2-7; TRBD1 might be the D (5 bases). With 3 bases removed from V and 0 bases from J, the gap between germline ends came to 6 bases. The germline gives CDR1 SNHLY, CDR2 FYNNEI. This CDR3 is built from 13 residues. CDR3 bases: TGTGCCAGCAGTGACAGGGCCTCCTACGAGCAGTACTTC. Translating gives CASSDRASYEQYF.

The chain employs TRBV2 and TRBJ1-1; the D is unclear. Germline CDR1 and CDR2: SNHLY and FYNNEI. The length of the CDR3 is 14 residues. Trimming cost V 7 bases and J 0 bases, with 12 bases left between them. CDR3 bases: TGTGCCAGCAACCGCCTGGCGGTGAACACTGAAGCTTTCTTT. Protein sequence: CASNRLAVNTEAFF.

The rearrangement joins TRBV6-1 to TRBJ2-1, with D possibly TRBD2 on 6 matching bases. Trimming cost V 1 base and J 3 bases, with 13 bases left between them. CDR1 and CDR2 (germline): MNHNS, SASEGT. The CDR3 has 16 residues. The CDR3 DNA follows: TGTGCCAGCAGTGAAGTAACGGCGGGACTCTACAATGAGCAGTTCTTC. Protein: CASSEVTAGLYNEQFF.

This clonotype was found a few times. The chain links TRBV12-3 or TRBV12-4 to TRBJ1-2; TRBD1 agrees at 8 bases. V was pared by 4 bases and J by 5 bases, with 9 bases of the junction left unmatched. This CDR3 is built from 15 residues. CDR3 loop: CASSSSLTGDYGYTF. The CDR3 DNA sequence: TGTGCCAGCAGTTCTTCCCTGACAGGGGATTATGGCTACACCTTC.

This clonotype was counted between two and nine times. The chain links TRBV4-2 to TRBJ2-1; D uncertain. Trimming cost V 1 base and J 5 bases, with 24 bases left between them. The length of the CDR3 is 19 residues. Per germline, CDR1 LGHNA and CDR2 YNFKEQ. The CDR3 loop is CASSQAHTETVAVNNEQFF. CDR3 coding DNA: TGTGCCAGCAGCCAAGCTCACACCGAAACCGTTGCGGTTAACAATGAGCAGTTCTTC.

The CDR3 here is CASSEWGADSPLHF. CDR3 coding DNA: TGTGCCAGCAGTGAATGGGGGGCCGATTCACCCCTCCACTTT. This rearrangement joins TRBV6-1 to TRBJ1-6; perhaps TRBD1 as D (6 bases). Between the trimmed V and J ends, which lost 2 bases and 8 bases, there was a span of 10 bases. CDR1 and CDR2 from the germline V gene are MNHNS and SASEGT. CDR3 length: 14 amino acids.

The genes are TRBV12-3 or TRBV12-4 and TRBJ1-1; D might be TRBD1 (5 bases). This CDR3 contains 15 residues. V gave up 6 bases and J gave up 2 bases, with 16 bases separating them. The CDR3 sequence: CASSPSGRGNTEAFF. CDR3 nucleotides: TGTGCCAGCAGCCCCTCCGGGAGGGGTAACACTGAAGCTTTCTTT.

CDR3 bases: TGTGCCAGCAGTTTATTGTCAGGGGTAGGGGACACCATATATTTT. Residues: CASSLLSGVGDTIYF. The chain couples TRBV28 to TRBJ1-3, with a possible D match to TRBD1 (6 bases). Germline V CDR1 and CDR2: MDHEN, SYDVKM. This CDR3 spans 15 amino acids. Trimming cost V 1 base and J 8 bases, with 15 bases left between them.

In this sample, this clonotype turned up many times. As DNA, the CDR3 is TGCGCCAGCAGCTTGGACGCAGGGGGCCGCAATTCACCCCTCCACTTT. Translated, it gives CASSLDAGGRNSPLHF. The chain employs TRBV5-1 and TRBJ1-6, with 8 bases aligning to TRBD1. The V segment lost 0 bases and the J segment 7 bases; nucleotides outside the gene matches: 6. Germline V gives CDR1 SGHRS, CDR2 YFSETQ. The CDR3 has 16 amino acids.